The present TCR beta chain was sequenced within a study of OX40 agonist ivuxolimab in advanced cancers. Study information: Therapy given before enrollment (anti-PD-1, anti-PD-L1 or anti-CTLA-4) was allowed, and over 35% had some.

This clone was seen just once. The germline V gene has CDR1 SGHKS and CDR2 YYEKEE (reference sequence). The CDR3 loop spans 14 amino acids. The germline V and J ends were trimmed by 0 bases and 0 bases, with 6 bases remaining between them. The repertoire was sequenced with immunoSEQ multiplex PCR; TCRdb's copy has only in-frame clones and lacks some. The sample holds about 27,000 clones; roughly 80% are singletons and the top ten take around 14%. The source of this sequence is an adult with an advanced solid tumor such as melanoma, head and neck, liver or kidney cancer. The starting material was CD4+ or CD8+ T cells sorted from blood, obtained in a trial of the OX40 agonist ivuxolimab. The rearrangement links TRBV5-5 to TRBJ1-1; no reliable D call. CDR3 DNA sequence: TGTGCCAGCAGCTTGGGGACGGTGAACACTGAAGCTTTCTTT. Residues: CASSLGTVNTEAFF. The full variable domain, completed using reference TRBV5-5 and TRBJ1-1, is DAGVTQSPTHLIKTRGQQVTLRCSPISGHKSVSWYQQVLGQGPQFIFQYYEKEERGRGNFPDRFSARQFPNYSSELNVNALLLGDSALYLCASSLGTVNTEAFFGQGTRLTVV.